The rows below give T cell receptor beta chains drawn from one sample of a study of blood T cell repertoires in COVID-19. Sequenced by immunoSEQ multiplex PCR; TCRdb stores in-frame clones only, minus some. The top ten clones hold 1.7% of a sample with fewer than 350,000 clones, around 91% of them seen once. The sequenced material came from PBMCs or T cells enriched from blood (not recorded which). These receptors were obtained from a woman aged 18-29 years with acute COVID-19. Both conserved end residues are part of each CDR3. D genes are given only for firm matches. Size is omitted from some rows. Given values are once, few, many or a class for expanded clones.

>.|once|TRBV7-2|TRBJ2-7
TGTGCCAGCAGCTTAGATTGGCGGTCCTACGAGCAGTACTTC
CASSLDWRSYEQYF
>TRBD1|.|TRBV30|TRBJ1-1
TGTGCCTGGAAGGGACAGGGTTCCACTGAAGCTTTCTTT
CAWKGQGSTEAFF
>TRBD1|.|TRBV28|TRBJ2-7
TGTGCCAGCAGTCCCCCGGGACAGGGCTCCTACGAGCAGTACTTC
CASSPPGQGSYEQYF
>TRBD1|.|TRBV20-1|TRBJ1-6
TGCAGTGCGAGGACAGGATCACCCCTCCACTTT
CSARTGSPLHF
>TRBD1|.|TRBV18|TRBJ1-3
TGTGCCAGCTCACCCATCAACCAGGGGGCTGGAAACACCATATATTTT
CASSPINQGAGNTIYF
>.|.|TRBV5-1|TRBJ2-4
TGCGCCAGCAGCGCGGATGTAACCTTAGCCAAAAACATTCAGTACTTC
CASSADVTLAKNIQYF
>.|.|TRBV5-5|TRBJ2-7
TGTGCCAGCAGCTTGGACAGGCTGCAGCAGTACTTC
CASSLDRLQQYF
>.|.|TRBV4-3|TRBJ2-7
TGCGCCAGCAGCCATACGATCAGGGGTTCCTACGAGCAGTACTTC
CASSHTIRGSYEQYF
>TRBD2|.|TRBV4-2|TRBJ2-2
TGTGCCAGCAGCCAAGTTGGGGGGGTGACTAGCGGAAACCTATTTTTT
CASSQVGGVTSGNLFF
>.|.|TRBV5-1|TRBJ1-5
TGCGCCAGCAGCTTGGACATCGATAGCAATCAGCCCCAGCATTTT
CASSLDIDSNQPQHF
>TRBD2|.|TRBV5-4|TRBJ2-7
TGTGCCAGCAGCTTGTCCCCGACTAGCGGGACCTACGAGCAGTACTTC
CASSLSPTSGTYEQYF
>.|.|TRBV6-2/TRBV6-3|TRBJ2-6
TGTGCCAGCACCCCTCTTGGGGCCAACGTCCTGACTTTC
CASTPLGANVLTF
>.|.|TRBV5-1|TRBJ1-1
TGCGCCAGCACCCTCCTTCAGCAGGGGACTGAAGCTTTCTTT
CASTLLQQGTEAFF
>.|once|TRBV4-3|TRBJ2-1
TGCGCCAGCAGCCAAGATCCGGTCGGGAGCTCCTACAATGAGCAGTTCTTC
CASSQDPVGSSYNEQFF
>.|.|TRBV10-3|TRBJ1-1
TGTGCCACCGAGGATTGGGACACTGAAGCTTTCTTT
CATEDWDTEAFF
>.|.|TRBV19|TRBJ1-4
TGTGCCAGTAGTACTGTGGGGGGTGAAAAACTGTTTTTT
CASSTVGGEKLFF
>.|.|TRBV7-9|TRBJ1-1
TGTGCCAGCAGCTATGGTGCGGTTGCGGGGGCGGTGGCTGAAGCTTTCTTT
CASSYGAVAGAVAEAFF
>TRBD2|.|TRBV28|TRBJ2-5
TGTGCCAGCAGTTTAGGGCTAGCGGGAGTAAATTTGGAGACCCAGTACTTC
CASSLGLAGVNLETQYF
>.|.|TRBV5-1|TRBJ1-6
TGCGCCAGCCGAAACCGGGACAACCGCTTT
CASRNRDNRF
>TRBD1|.|TRBV10-1|TRBJ2-3
TGCGCCAGCAGTCGGGACAGGGGTTTTAGCGGGCAAGATACGCAGTATTTT
CASSRDRGFSGQDTQYF
>.|many|TRBV14|TRBJ1-6
TGTGCCAGCAGCCAAGGCCGACAGAATTCACCCCTCCACTTT
CASSQGRQNSPLHF
>TRBD1|.|TRBV2|TRBJ2-2
TGTGCCAGAAGGACAGGGAACACCGGGGAGCTGTTTTTT
CARRTGNTGELFF
>.|.|TRBV6-5|TRBJ1-2
TGTGCCAGCAGCCTTGACAGACATAACTATGGCTACACCTTC
CASSLDRHNYGYTF
>.|.|TRBV7-2|TRBJ2-1
TGTGCCAGCAGGGGTCCGAGGGTGCGGTACAATGAGCAGTTCTTC
CASRGPRVRYNEQFF
>TRBD1|.|TRBV6-5|TRBJ1-2
TGTGCCAGCACCGCGACAGGGTCTTCCGGGAATGGCTACACCTTC
CASTATGSSGNGYTF
>TRBD2|.|TRBV28|TRBJ2-3
TGTGCCAGCAGTTTAATAGGACTAGCGTTAGATACGCAGTATTTT
CASSLIGLALDTQYF
>.|.|TRBV3-1/TRBV3-2|TRBJ1-1
TGTGCCAGCAGCCAAGGGGATAGGGACACCGAAGCTTTCTTT
CASSQGDRDTEAFF
>TRBD1|.|TRBV30|TRBJ2-7
TGTGCCTGGAGTCTAGGACAGGGGGACCCCTACGAGCAGTACTTC
CAWSLGQGDPYEQYF
>TRBD1|.|TRBV19|TRBJ1-6
TGTGCCAGTAGTCTCACAGGGGAAAATTCACCCCTCCACTTT
CASSLTGENSPLHF
>.|.|TRBV18|TRBJ1-1
TGTGCCAGCTCACTTTCGCGGGGCAGTAACACTGAAGCTTTCTTT
CASSLSRGSNTEAFF
>.|.|TRBV6-5|TRBJ2-2
TGTGCCAGCAGTTACACCCCTAGGGGCCCACTGTTTTTT
CASSYTPRGPLFF
>.|.|TRBV4-1|TRBJ1-4
TGCGCCAGCAGCGATAGGTCGGGGGGGGTGGAAAAACTGTTTTTT
CASSDRSGGVEKLFF
>TRBD2|.|TRBV28|TRBJ2-7
TGTGCCAGCAGCGGGACTAGCGGGAGGGCCGGCGGGGGGGAGCAGTACTTC
CASSGTSGRAGGGEQYF
>TRBD2|.|TRBV7-9|TRBJ2-5
TGTGCCAGCAGCTTAAATGTCGGGACTAGCGAATCGACCCAGTACTTC
CASSLNVGTSESTQYF
>.|.|TRBV3-1/TRBV3-2|TRBJ1-1
TGTGCCAGCAGCAATGTGGGGGCGAGTGAAGCTTTCTTT
CASSNVGASEAFF
>TRBD1|.|TRBV18|TRBJ2-5
TGTGCCAGCTCCCCTGAGGGACAGGCCTACCAAGAGACCCAGTACTTC
CASSPEGQAYQETQYF
>.|few|TRBV27|TRBJ2-7
TGTGCCAGCAGCCCTTCCCCGGGCGAGCAGTACTTC
CASSPSPGEQYF
>.|.|TRBV3-1/TRBV3-2|TRBJ1-4
TGTGCCAGCAGCCAAGGGTGGAACAGCTTAAATGAAAAACTGTTTTTT
CASSQGWNSLNEKLFF
>.|.|TRBV6-5|TRBJ1-3
TGTGCCACCAAACAGGTCTCTGGAAACACCATATATTTT
CATKQVSGNTIYF